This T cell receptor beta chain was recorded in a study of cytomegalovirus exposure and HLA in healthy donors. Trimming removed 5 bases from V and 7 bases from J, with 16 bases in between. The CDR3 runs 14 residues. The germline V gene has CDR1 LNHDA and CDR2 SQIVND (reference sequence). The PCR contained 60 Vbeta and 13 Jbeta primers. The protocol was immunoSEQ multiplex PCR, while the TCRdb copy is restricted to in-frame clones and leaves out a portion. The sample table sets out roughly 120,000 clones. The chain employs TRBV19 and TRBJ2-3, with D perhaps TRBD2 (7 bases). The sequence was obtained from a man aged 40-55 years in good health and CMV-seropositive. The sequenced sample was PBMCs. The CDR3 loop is CASSLREGEYTQYF. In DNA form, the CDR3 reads TGTGCCAGTAGTCTAAGGGAGGGGGAGTATACGCAGTATTTT.